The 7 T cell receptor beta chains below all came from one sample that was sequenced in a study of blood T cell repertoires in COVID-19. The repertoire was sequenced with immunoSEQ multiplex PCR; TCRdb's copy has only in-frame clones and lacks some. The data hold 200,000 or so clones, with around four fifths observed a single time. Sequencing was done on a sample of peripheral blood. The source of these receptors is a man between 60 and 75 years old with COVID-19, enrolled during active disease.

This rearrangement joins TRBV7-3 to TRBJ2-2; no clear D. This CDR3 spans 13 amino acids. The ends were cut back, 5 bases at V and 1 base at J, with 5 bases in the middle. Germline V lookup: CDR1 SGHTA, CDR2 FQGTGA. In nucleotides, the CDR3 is TGTGCCAGCAGCCCACAGAACACCGGGGAGCTGTTTTTT. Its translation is CASSPQNTGELFF.

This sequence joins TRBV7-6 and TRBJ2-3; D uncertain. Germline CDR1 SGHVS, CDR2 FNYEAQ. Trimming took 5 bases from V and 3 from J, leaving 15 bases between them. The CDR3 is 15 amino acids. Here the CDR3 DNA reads TGTGCCAGCAGCCTCGGGTCGATCGGGACAGATACGCAGTATTTT. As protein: CASSLGSIGTDTQYF.

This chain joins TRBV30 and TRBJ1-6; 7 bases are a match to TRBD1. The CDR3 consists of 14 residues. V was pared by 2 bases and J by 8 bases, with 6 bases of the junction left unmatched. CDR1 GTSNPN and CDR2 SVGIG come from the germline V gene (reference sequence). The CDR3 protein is CAWSSTGNYSPLHF. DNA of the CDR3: TGTGCCTGGAGTTCGACAGGGAATTATTCACCCCTCCACTTT.

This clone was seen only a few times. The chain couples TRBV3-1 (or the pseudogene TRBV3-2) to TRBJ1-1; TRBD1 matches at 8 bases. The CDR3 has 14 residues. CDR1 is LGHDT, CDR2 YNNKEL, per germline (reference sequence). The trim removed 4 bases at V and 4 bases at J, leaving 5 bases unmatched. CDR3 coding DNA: TGTGCCAGCAGCCCACAGGGGGTGAGCACTGAAGCTTTCTTT. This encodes CASSPQGVSTEAFF.

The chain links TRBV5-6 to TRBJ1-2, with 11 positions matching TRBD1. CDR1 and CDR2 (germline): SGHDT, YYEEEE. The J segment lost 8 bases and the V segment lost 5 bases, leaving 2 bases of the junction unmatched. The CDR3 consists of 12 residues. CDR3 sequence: CASRRTGGGYTF. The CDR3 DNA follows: TGTGCCAGCAGACGGACAGGGGGCGGCTACACCTTC.

The CDR3 bases are TGTGCCAGCAGCTTGGGACAGGGGGGAAACACCATATATTTT. This translates into CASSLGQGGNTIYF. The J gene is TRBJ1-3, the V gene TRBV5-4, with 8 bases lining up with TRBD1. Trimming took 0 bases from V and 4 from J; bases not matched to a gene: 0. CDR3 size: 14 residues. Germline CDR1 is SGHNT and CDR2 is YYREEE (reference sequence).

The CDR3, as DNA: TGTGCCACCAGCAGAGAGGTATCTCGGGAAAAACTGTTTTTT. Translating it yields CATSREVSREKLFF. V usage is TRBV15 and J usage is TRBJ1-4; D is undetermined. Looked up from germline, CDR1 is LNHNV and CDR2 is YYDKDF (reference sequence). The V gene lost 0 bases and the J gene lost 8 bases, with 10 bases spanning the gap. This CDR3 contains 14 residues.